The source of this T cell receptor beta chain is a study of identical twins. Study results and limitations: Among monozygotic twins, out-of-frame TCR alpha sharing exceeded what models predicted. The analysis was cross-sectional rather than longitudinal within donors.

CDR3 size: 14 residues. Germline assignment: CDR1 MNHEY and CDR2 SVGEGT. The V end was cut by 4 bases, the J end by 9 bases, with 16 bases between. TCRdb re-called the 5' RACE reads with MiXCR, one entry per CDR3 protein. The repertoire includes roughly 250,000 distinct CDR3 sequences, about 14% of them detected once, and around 8.9% sits in the top ten. All donors comprised healthy Caucasians. This clonotype has more than one count but fewer than ten. Its antigen is unknown. The gene calls are TRBV6-2 or TRBV6-3 and TRBJ2-1; D is perhaps TRBD1 or TRBD2 (6 bases each). The TCR sequence derives from a young woman in good health. The source material was memory (CD45RO+) T cells sorted from blood. The CDR3 loop reads CASSWGTWGAEQFF. CDR3 bases: TGTGCCAGCAGTTGGGGGACCTGGGGGGCTGAGCAGTTCTTC.